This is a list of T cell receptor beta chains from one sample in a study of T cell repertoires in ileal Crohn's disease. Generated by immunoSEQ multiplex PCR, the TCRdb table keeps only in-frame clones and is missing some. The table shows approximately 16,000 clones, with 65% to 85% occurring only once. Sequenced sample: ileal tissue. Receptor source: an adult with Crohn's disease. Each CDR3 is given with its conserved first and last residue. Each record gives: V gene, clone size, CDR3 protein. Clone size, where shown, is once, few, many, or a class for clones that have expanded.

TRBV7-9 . CASSLMGAGNTIYF
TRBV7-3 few CASSRGPNNEQFF
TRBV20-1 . CSALMGTSTFF
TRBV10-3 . CAISVQGRETQYF
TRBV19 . CASTGTSGRGSGTQYF
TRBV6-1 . CAAARPGGTYEQYF
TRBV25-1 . CATSRGYNEQFF
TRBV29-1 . CSVVFSGAIGYTF
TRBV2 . CASRAGLATYNEQFF
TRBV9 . CASSVAGLYGYTF
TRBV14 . CASSQERRTGGHEQFF
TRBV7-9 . CASSRGTGVNEKLFF
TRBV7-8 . CASSLGLGPYNEQFF
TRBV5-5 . CASRRNNNEQFF
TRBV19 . CASSARAQQGAEAFF
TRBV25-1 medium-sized CASSESRQYQETQYF
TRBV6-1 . CASSGDRPHNSPLHF
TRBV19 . CASSPGTFSGANVLTF
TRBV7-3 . CASSSQGPDIRGNIRLYF
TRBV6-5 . CASSYGVGYEQYF
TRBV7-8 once CASSLTSDEVGEKLFF
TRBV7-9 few CASSALGPRGYSEAFF
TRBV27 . CASSDRFTGSTEAFF
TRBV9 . CASSGGLGSYNEQFF
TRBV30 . CAWSVWGGGRAYEQYF
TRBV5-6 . CASSLYSGRLLEAFF
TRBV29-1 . CSVDRPENTEAFF
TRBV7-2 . CASRARAKSYEQYF
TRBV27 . CASSPTGAQGETQYF
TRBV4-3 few CASSPTLYSNQPQHF
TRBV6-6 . CASTKRQGSNTEAFF
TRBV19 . CASSMASGGFQETQYF
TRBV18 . CASSPRAGGRLAYEQYF
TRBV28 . CASRGARRYEAFF
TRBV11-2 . CASSLQGEGTEAFF
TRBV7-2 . CASSLAGRSNTEAFF
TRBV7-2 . CASSSLGTGAAEQYF
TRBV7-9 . CASSWTGNTGELFF
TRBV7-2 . CASSLAGGAGETQYF
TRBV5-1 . CASSSIVSRVGEAFF
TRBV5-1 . CASSPLENTEAFF
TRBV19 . CASSPLRGGSYNEQFF
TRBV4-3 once CASSQVVSGGFNPDTQYF
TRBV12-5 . CASALGGPYNEQFF
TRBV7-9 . CASSSALGQGRYGYTF
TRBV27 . CASSGRAGGRNEQFF
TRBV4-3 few CASSQDGTAINYGYTF
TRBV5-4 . CASSFTMETEDNEQFF
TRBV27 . CASSTLQGLGNQPQHF
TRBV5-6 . CASSDRGNYGYTF
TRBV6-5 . CASSYRARGETQYF
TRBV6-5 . CASSQWGGEQYF
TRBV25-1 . CASSGRGGAAQYYGYTF
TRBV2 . CASIVQRGGELFF
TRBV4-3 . CASSQGTGGTADTQYF
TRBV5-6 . CASDPGLETNEQFF